These 10 T cell receptor beta chains were all obtained from the same sample, sequenced in a study of blood T cell repertoires in COVID-19. Sequencing used immunoSEQ multiplex PCR; TCRdb keeps in-frame clones, though not all of them. Found here are fewer than 500,000 clones, about nine tenths of them singletons; the top ten hold approximately 0.7%. The sample consisted of PBMCs or T cells enriched from blood (not recorded which). These receptors were taken from a woman aged 18-29 years who had recovered from COVID-19.

The chain combines TRBV5-1 with TRBJ1-3; 7 bases match TRBD1. The CDR3 extends over 15 amino acids. J was trimmed by 4 bases and V by 4 bases; bases with no gene match: 8. In germline, CDR1 is SGHRS, CDR2 YFSETQ. The CDR3 loop is CASSLIGTAGNTIYF. CDR3 nucleotide sequence: TGCGCCAGCAGCCTCATCGGGACAGCCGGAAACACCATATATTTT.

The rearrangement joins TRBV5-6 to TRBJ2-7; 12 nucleotides match TRBD1. With V trimmed by 0 bases and J by 7 bases, 8 bases remained unmatched. The CDR3 is 16 amino acids. The germline V gene encodes CDR1 SGHDT and CDR2 YYEEEE. The CDR3 region is CASSLAPGQGALEQYF. CDR3 nucleotide sequence: TGTGCCAGCAGCTTGGCCCCGGGACAGGGGGCACTAGAGCAGTACTTC.

The chain carries TRBV19 and TRBJ1-4; TRBD1 might be the D (6 bases). There are 13 residues in the CDR3. Trimming removed 5 bases at V and 8 bases at J, with 12 bases between. Germline V gene sequence: CDR1 LNHDA, CDR2 SQIVND (reference sequence). The CDR3 spells CASSSRGGEKLFF. The DNA for the CDR3 is TGTGCCAGTAGTTCAAGGGGGGGAGAAAAACTGTTTTTT. Using reference TRBV19 and TRBJ1-4 for the parts outside the CDR3, the full variable domain is DGGITQSPKYLFRKEGQNVTLSCEQNLNHDAMYWYRQDPGQGLRLIYYSQIVNDFQKGDIAEGYSVSREKKESFPLTVTSAQKNPTAFYLCASSSRGGEKLFFGSGTQLSVL.

The chain is built from TRBV19 and TRBJ1-1; 7 bases line up with TRBD1. V shed 4 bases and J 2 bases; nucleotides not matched to a gene: 7. Germline CDR1 is LNHDA and CDR2 is SQIVND (reference sequence). The CDR3 covers 15 residues. As DNA, the CDR3 is TGTGCCAGTAGTAGGGGGACAGAGATCAACACTGAAGCTTTCTTT. Protein sequence: CASSRGTEINTEAFF.

The chain joins TRBV7-9 to TRBJ2-5; the D is unclear. V was shortened by 8 bases and J by 0 bases, with 7 bases between the two germline ends. The germline V gene has CDR1 SEHNR and CDR2 FQNEAQ (reference sequence). This CDR3 contains 12 residues. The CDR3 sequence is CASENYQETQYF. For the CDR3, the DNA is TGTGCCAGCGAGAACTACCAAGAGACCCAGTACTTC. The whole variable domain, remainder taken from reference TRBV7-9 and TRBJ2-5, is DTGVSQNPRHKITKRGQNVTFRCDPISEHNRLYWYRQTLGQGPEFLTYFQNEAQLEKSRLLSDRFSAERPKGSFSTLEIQRTEQGDSAMYLCASENYQETQYFGPGTRLLVL.

This clone was counted once. The chain has TRBV7-9 and TRBJ1-5; tentatively, D is TRBD1 (6 bases). The V gene's germline CDR1 is SEHNR and CDR2 FQNEAQ (reference sequence). The CDR3 covers 15 residues. The V gene lost 1 base and the J gene lost 2 bases, with 9 bases spanning the gap. CDR3 residues: CASSLDRAGNQPQHF. The CDR3 DNA reads TGTGCCAGCAGCTTAGACAGGGCTGGCAATCAGCCCCAGCATTTT.

The rearrangement uses TRBV2 and TRBJ1-1; D may be TRBD1 (6 bases). The V and J ends lost 5 bases and 1 base respectively, with 17 bases between them. The V gene's germline CDR1 is SNHLY and CDR2 FYNNEI. The CDR3 is made up of 16 amino acids. CDR3 bases: TGTGCCAGCAGTCGCCTCCTACAGGGTCCGAACACTGAAGCTTTCTTT. Translating it yields CASSRLLQGPNTEAFF. Based on the CDR3 plus reference TRBV2 and TRBJ1-1, the full variable domain is EPEVTQTPSHQVTQMGQEVILRCVPISNHLYFYWYRQILGQKVEFLVSFYNNEISEKSEIFDDQFSVERPDGSNFTLKIRSTKLEDSAMYFCASSRLLQGPNTEAFFGQGTRLTVV.

The chain uses TRBV10-2 and TRBJ1-4, with 7 bases identical to TRBD1. J gave up 6 bases and V 4 bases, and 5 bases lay outside the gene matches. Germline CDR1 is WSHSY and CDR2 is SAAADI. The CDR3 consists of 14 residues. The CDR3 loop is CASSGRQGDEKLFF. CDR3 nucleotides: TGCGCCAGCAGTGGGCGACAGGGAGATGAAAAACTGTTTTTT.

The V gene is TRBV2, the J gene TRBJ1-5; D is undetermined. Germline loops: CDR1 SNHLY, CDR2 FYNNEI. The CDR3 sequence is 15 residues long. V was shortened by 4 bases and J by 1 base, with 11 bases between the two germline ends. The CDR3 nucleotides read TGTGCCAGCAGTGGAGAACAGCCAAGCAATCAGCCCCAGCATTTT. Amino acids: CASSGEQPSNQPQHF.

V and J are TRBV11-3 and TRBJ1-6; perhaps TRBD1 as D (6 bases). The germline V gene encodes CDR1 SGHNT and CDR2 YENEEA. V lost 1 base to trimming and J lost 8 bases, with 9 bases between them. The CDR3 loop spans 14 amino acids. CDR3 DNA: TGTGCCAGCAGCTTAGGAGGGGGTGATTCACCCCTCCACTTT. It codes for CASSLGGGDSPLHF.